These T cell receptor delta chains were read from a single sample in a study of DNA immune sequencing with unique molecular identifiers. TCRdb used CATT to re-call clones from the multiplex PCR reads. The sample lists under 3,000 delta-chain clones, 8.4% occurring once. Input material: gamma-delta T cells enriched from blood buffy coat, or unenriched PBMCs (not recorded which). Every receptor here comes from a human donor in good health. The CDR3 runs from the conserved cysteine through the conserved F or W. The order of the fields is J gene, V gene, D gene, clone size, CDR3 DNA, CDR3 protein. The D gene is left open where the match is weak. Not every row has a clone size; where given, it reads once, few, many or a size class.

TRDJ1,TRDV2,TRDD3,many,TGTGCCTGTGACACGATGGACTGGGGGTCCTCCGAGGTAACCGATAAACTCATCTTT,CACDTMDWGSSEVTDKLIF
TRDJ1,TRDV2,TRDD3,few,TGTGCCTGTGACACGCTACTGGGGGATATTGAAATCACCGATAAACTCATCTTT,CACDTLLGDIEITDKLIF
TRDJ1,TRDV2,TRDD3,many,TGTGCCTGTGACACCGTAGGGGGATACGAGGGATTTGATGCCGATAAACTCATCTTT,CACDTVGGYEGFDADKLIF
TRDJ1,TRDV2,TRDD3,many,TGTGCCTGTGACACGATCGGAGCTGGGGGGTACACCGATAAACTCATCTTT,CACDTIGAGGYTDKLIF
TRDJ1,TRDV2,TRDD3,few,TGTGCCTGTGACTCCATACTGGGGGAAACTAAACTCATCTTT,CACDSILGETKLIF
TRDJ1,TRDV2,TRDD3,large,TGTGCCTGTGACTCCCTCCTGGGGGCTCCCAACACCGATAAACTCATCTTT,CACDSLLGAPNTDKLIF
TRDJ1,TRDV3,TRDD3,medium-sized,TGTGCCTTCCGGTCCCGATCCTACGTACTGGGGGATGGGACCGATAAACTCATCTTT,CAFRSRSYVLGDGTDKLIF
TRDJ3,TRDV2,TRDD3,NA,TGTGCCTGTGACCGTACTGGGGGAATCTCCTGGGACACCCGACAGATGTTTTTC,CACDRTGGISWDTRQMFF
TRDJ1,TRDV2,TRDD3,medium-sized,TGTGCCTGTGATCCCTTACTGGGGGTCGACACCGATAAACTCATCTTT,CACDPLLGVDTDKLIF
TRDJ1,TRAV38-2/DV8,TRDD3,few,TGTGCTTATAGGCCTAGCCCTACTGGGGGGCACTACACCGATAAACTCATCTTT,CAYRPSPTGGHYTDKLIF
TRDJ1,TRDV2,TRDD3,medium-sized,TGTGCCTGTGACCTACTGGGGGATACAGCGTCCACCGATAAACTCATCTTT,CACDLLGDTASTDKLIF
TRDJ1,TRDV2,TRDD3,NA,TGTGCCTGTGACCTTCTGGGGGATACGCAGGCCGATAAACTCATCTTT,CACDLLGDTQADKLIF
TRDJ3,TRDV2,TRDD3,many,TGTGCCTGTGACACTCTGGGGGTGAGCTCCTGGGACACCCGACAGATGTTTTTC,CACDTLGVSSWDTRQMFF
TRDJ3,TRDV2,NA,large,TGTGCCTGTGACACCGGCACCCGACAGATGTTTTTC,CACDTGTRQMFF
TRDJ1,TRDV2,TRDD3,many,TGTGCCTGTGATTTACTGGGGGGACGCGGCCTATACACCGATAAACTCATCTTT,CACDLLGGRGLYTDKLIF
TRDJ1,TRDV2,NA,large,TGTGCCTGTGATTCGGTAGAGAACACCGATAAACTCATCTTT,CACDSVENTDKLIF
TRDJ1,TRDV2,TRDD3,medium-sized,TGTGCCTGTGACAACCTTAGCGATGGGGGATACATGTACACCGATAAACTCATCTTT,CACDNLSDGGYMYTDKLIF
TRDJ1,TRDV3,NA,few,TGTGCCTCGCAACGGGGTGGAAGGGATATGTACACCGATAAACTCATCTTT,CASQRGGRDMYTDKLIF
TRDJ1,TRDV2,TRDD3,many,TGTGCCTGTGACAAGGCCCTACGGGGGATACGGACGTCCACCGATAAACTCATCTTT,CACDKALRGIRTSTDKLIF
TRDJ1,TRDV2,TRDD3,many,TGTGCCTGTGATCCCGTAGTGGGGGAAAACAAGTACACCGATAAACTCATCTTT,CACDPVVGENKYTDKLIF
TRDJ1,TRDV2,TRDD3,many,TGTGCCTGTGACAGACTGGGGGATACCGATAAACTCATCTTT,CACDRLGDTDKLIF
TRDJ1,TRDV2,TRDD3,many,TGTGCCTGTTTCCCTCGACGAGTACTGGGGGATACCACCGATAAACTCATCTTT,CACFPRRVLGDTTDKLIF
TRDJ3,TRDV2,TRDD3,many,TGTGCCTGTGACACCGTACTGGGGTCCTGGGACACCCGACAGATGTTTTTC,CACDTVLGSWDTRQMFF
TRDJ3,TRDV2,TRDD3,many,TGTGCCTGTGACACGGGGATACCTTCCTCCTGGGACACCCGACAGATGTTTTTC,CACDTGIPSSWDTRQMFF
TRDJ2,TRDV2,NA,medium-sized,TGTGCCTGTGACCCCGCGGGACCCGCTTTGACAGCACAACTCTTCTTT,CACDPAGPALTAQLFF
TRDJ1,TRDV2,TRDD3,NA,TGTGCCTGTGACACCGCTGGGGGTCCCCGGTACACCGATAAACTCATCTTT,CACDTAGGPRYTDKLIF
TRDJ3,TRDV2,TRDD3,medium-sized,TGTGCCTGTGACACCGTACTACTGGGGGATACGAACTGGGACACCCGACAGATGTTTTTC,CACDTVLLGDTNWDTRQMFF
TRDJ1,TRAV38-2/DV8,TRDD3,NA,TGTGCTTATAGGAGCGCGTATAGGGCGGTCTGGGGGATACGCCGCGATAAACTCATCTTT,CAYRSAYRAVWGIRRDKLIF
TRDJ1,TRAV38-2/DV8,TRDD3,medium-sized,TGTGCTTATAGGAGCGCTGCTTCTGCCTTCTCCTGGGCTTACTGGGGGATACGGTACACCGATAAACTCATCTTT,CAYRSAASAFSWAYWGIRYTDKLIF
TRDJ1,TRDV2,TRDD3,many,TGTGCCTGTGACACCGTGGGATACACGATGGACACCGATAAACTCATCTTT,CACDTVGYTMDTDKLIF
TRDJ3,TRDV2,TRDD3,few,TGTGCCTGTGACACGAAGTGGGGGATACTCCGATCCTGGGACACCCGACAGATGTTTTTC,CACDTKWGILRSWDTRQMFF
TRDJ3,TRDV2,TRDD3,few,TGTGCCTGTGACACGGTACTGGGGGATACGCGTGAAGACACCCGACAGATGTTTTTC,CACDTVLGDTREDTRQMFF
TRDJ1,TRDV2,TRDD3,NA,TGTGCCTGTGGATCCCTTTATTACCTGGGGGTCACATACACCGATAAACTCATCTTT,CACGSLYYLGVTYTDKLIF
TRDJ3,TRDV2,TRDD3,medium-sized,TGTGCCTGTGACACCGTCCTGGGGGATTCTCACACCCGACAGATGTTTTTC,CACDTVLGDSHTRQMFF
TRDJ1,TRAV38-2/DV8,TRDD3,medium-sized,TGTGCTTATAGGAACCCCTACTACTGGGGGAAAACCTACACCGATAAACTCATCTTT,CAYRNPYYWGKTYTDKLIF
TRDJ1,TRDV2,TRDD3,NA,TGTGCCTGTGACACGCTAGTGGGGGATACGGGGCAGAGCACCGATAAACTCATCTTT,CACDTLVGDTGQSTDKLIF
TRDJ3,TRDV2,TRDD3,medium-sized,TGTGCCTGTGACACGGTCGTGGGGGATACAGGTCAAGGCTGGGACACCCGACAGATGTTTTTC,CACDTVVGDTGQGWDTRQMFF